Sequencing of this T cell receptor (beta chain) was carried out in a study of blood T cell repertoires in COVID-19. The CDR3 covers 15 residues. Germline V gene data show CDR1 as SQVTM and CDR2 as ANQGSEA. J lost 5 bases, V lost 2 bases, and 8 bases had no gene match. Per the study methods: Counts of nucleated cells, estimated from reference gene primer amplification, were obtained. Sequencing used immunoSEQ multiplex PCR; TCRdb keeps in-frame clones, though not all of them. From that table come the V and J calls and clone size; the DNA was used to work out D and trimming. This table has about 170,000 clones, approximately 82% appearing once.

The sequencing sample was made of peripheral blood. This chain joins TRBV29-1 and TRBJ2-1; 8 nucleotides match TRBD2. The receptor's source is an elderly woman with acute or convalescent COVID-19. CDR3 DNA: TGCAGCGTTGAAATTTGGACTAGCAGGCACAATGAGCAGTTCTTC. Translating it yields CSVEIWTSRHNEQFF.